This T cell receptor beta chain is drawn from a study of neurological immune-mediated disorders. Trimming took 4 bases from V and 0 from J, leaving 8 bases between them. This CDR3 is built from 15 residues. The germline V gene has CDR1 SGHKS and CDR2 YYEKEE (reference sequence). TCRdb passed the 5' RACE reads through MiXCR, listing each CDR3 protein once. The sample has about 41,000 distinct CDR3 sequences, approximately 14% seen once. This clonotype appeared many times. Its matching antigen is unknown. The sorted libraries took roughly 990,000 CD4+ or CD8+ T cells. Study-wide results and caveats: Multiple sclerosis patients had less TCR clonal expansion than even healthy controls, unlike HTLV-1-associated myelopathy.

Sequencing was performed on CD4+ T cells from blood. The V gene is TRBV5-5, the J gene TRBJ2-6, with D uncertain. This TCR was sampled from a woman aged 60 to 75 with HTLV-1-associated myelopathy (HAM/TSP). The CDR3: CASSLGFSGANVLTF. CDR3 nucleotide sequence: TGTGCCAGCAGCCTCGGATTCTCTGGGGCCAACGTCCTGACTTTC.